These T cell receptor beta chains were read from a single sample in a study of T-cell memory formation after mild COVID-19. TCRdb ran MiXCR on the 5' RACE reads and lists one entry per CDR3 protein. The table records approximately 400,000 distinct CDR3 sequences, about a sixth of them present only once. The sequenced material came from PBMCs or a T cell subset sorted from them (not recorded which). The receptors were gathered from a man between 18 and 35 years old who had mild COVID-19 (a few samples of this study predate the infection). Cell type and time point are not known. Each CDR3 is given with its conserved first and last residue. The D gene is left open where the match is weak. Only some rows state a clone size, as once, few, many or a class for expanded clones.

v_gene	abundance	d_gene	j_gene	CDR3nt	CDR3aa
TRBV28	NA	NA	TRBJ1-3	TGTGCCAGCAGTAACTTCGCTGGAAACACCATATATTTT	CASSNFAGNTIYF
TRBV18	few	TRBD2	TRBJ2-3	TGTGCCAGCTCACCACTAAGCGGGGGGTCAGATACGCAGTATTTT	CASSPLSGGSDTQYF
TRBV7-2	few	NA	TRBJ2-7	TGTGCCAGCAAGAACTGGGGGGAAACTTACGAGCAGTACTTC	CASKNWGETYEQYF
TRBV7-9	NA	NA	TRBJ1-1	TGTGCCAGCACTCGGGGCGCGGCGGACACTGAAGCTTTCTTT	CASTRGAADTEAFF
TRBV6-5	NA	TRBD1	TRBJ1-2	TGTGCCAGCAGTTACTCGGGAGGGGGCGGCTATGGCTACACCTTC	CASSYSGGGGYGYTF
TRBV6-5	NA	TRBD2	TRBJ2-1	TGTGCCAGCAGTCGACTAGCGGGGGGAGTCTACAATGAGCAGTTCTTC	CASSRLAGGVYNEQFF
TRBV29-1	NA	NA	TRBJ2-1	TGCAGCGTTGGCCGAAGGGCCCTAGGCGCCCATGAGCAGTTCTTC	CSVGRRALGAHEQFF
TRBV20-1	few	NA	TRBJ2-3	TGCAGTGCTGATATAGCGGGACAGGATACGCAGTATTTT	CSADIAGQDTQYF
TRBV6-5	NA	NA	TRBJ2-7	TGTGCCAGCAGGCTACACAGGGGAGGCTCCTACGAGCAGTACTTC	CASRLHRGGSYEQYF
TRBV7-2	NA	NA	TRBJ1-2	TGTGCCAGCAGCTTCAGGACAGCCCAGGGGGGCTACACCTTC	CASSFRTAQGGYTF
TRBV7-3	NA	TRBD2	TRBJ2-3	TGTGCCAGCAGCTTAGTAGCGGGGGGCCCGGGGGATACGCAGTATTTT	CASSLVAGGPGDTQYF
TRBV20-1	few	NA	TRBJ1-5	TGCAGTGCTGTCGGGCTTAGCAATCAGCCCCAGCATTTT	CSAVGLSNQPQHF
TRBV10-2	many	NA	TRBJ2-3	TGCGCCAGCGGCTCCTCCTATAGAACAGATACGCAGTATTTT	CASGSSYRTDTQYF
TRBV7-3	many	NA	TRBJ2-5	TGTGCCAGCAGTACCGGGGGCGCAGAGACCCAGTACTTC	CASSTGGAETQYF
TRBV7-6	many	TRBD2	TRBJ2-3	TGTGCCAGCAGCTCGTGGACTAGCGGGGGGATAACAGATACGCAGTATTTT	CASSSWTSGGITDTQYF
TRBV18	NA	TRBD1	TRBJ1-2	TGTGCCAGCTCACCTTTCGGACAGGGGCGGAACTATGGCTACACCTTC	CASSPFGQGRNYGYTF
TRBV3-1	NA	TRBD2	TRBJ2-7	TGTGCCAGCAGCCCAGCGGGGGCCGACGAGCAGTACTTC	CASSPAGADEQYF
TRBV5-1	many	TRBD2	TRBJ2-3	TGCGCCAGCAGCTCGGGACTAGCGGGGGCGAGAGCAGATACGCAGTATTTT	CASSSGLAGARADTQYF
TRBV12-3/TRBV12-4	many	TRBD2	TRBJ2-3	TGTGCCAGCAAAGGGCGGGGGTTCACAGATACGCAGTATTTT	CASKGRGFTDTQYF
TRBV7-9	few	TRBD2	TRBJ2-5	TGTGCCAGCCATTGGACTAGCGGGGGGCAAGAGACCCAGTACTTC	CASHWTSGGQETQYF
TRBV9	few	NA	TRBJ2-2	TGTGCCAGCCTAAAGGACATAACTGCCGGGGAGCTGTTTTTT	CASLKDITAGELFF
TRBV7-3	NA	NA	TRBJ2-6	TGTGCCAGCAGCTTAACCGGGCAGCTGAACTCTGGGGCCAACGTCCTGACTTTC	CASSLTGQLNSGANVLTF
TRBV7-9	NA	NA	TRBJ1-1	TGTGCCAGCAGCTTAAACAGGCAGATGACTGAAGCTTTCTTT	CASSLNRQMTEAFF
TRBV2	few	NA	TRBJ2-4	TGTGCCAGCGTCCGAAGTTGGGTTCTCGAAAACATTCAGTACTTC	CASVRSWVLENIQYF
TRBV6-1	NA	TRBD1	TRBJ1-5	TGTGCCAGCAGTGAAAAAAAGGGGGCCGGGATAGATCAGCCCCAGCATTTT	CASSEKKGAGIDQPQHF
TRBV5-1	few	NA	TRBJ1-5	TGCGCCAGCAGCTACCTAGGGGGGCCCCAGCATTTT	CASSYLGGPQHF
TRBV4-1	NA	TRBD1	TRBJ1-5	TGCGCCAGCAGCCACAATACAGGGGACGGTCAGCCCCAGCATTTT	CASSHNTGDGQPQHF
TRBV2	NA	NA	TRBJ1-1	TGTGCCAGCGTGTTACAGGGTGGCGACACTGAAGCTTTCTTT	CASVLQGGDTEAFF
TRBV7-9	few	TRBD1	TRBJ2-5	TGTGCCAGCAGCTGGCTGACAGGGTTAGAGACCCAGTACTTC	CASSWLTGLETQYF
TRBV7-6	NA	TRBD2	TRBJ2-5	TGTGCCAGCAGCCGGACTAGCGGGTACCAAGAGACCCAGTACTTC	CASSRTSGYQETQYF
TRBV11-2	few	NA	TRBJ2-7	TGTGCCAGCAGCGGGGACAGCCGGGAGGAGCAGTACTTC	CASSGDSREEQYF
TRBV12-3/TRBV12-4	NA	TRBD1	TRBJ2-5	TGTGCCAGCAGTGACACAGGGGGCCGGAGTCAAGAGACCCAGTACTTC	CASSDTGGRSQETQYF
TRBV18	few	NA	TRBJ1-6	TGTGCCAGCTCACCATCAGTCCGGTTGGGTGAGGACTCACCCCTCCACTTT	CASSPSVRLGEDSPLHF
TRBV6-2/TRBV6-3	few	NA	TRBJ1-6	TGTGCCAGCAGCCGGGGCTCTTCACCCCTCCACTTT	CASSRGSSPLHF
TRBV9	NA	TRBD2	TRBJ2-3	TGTGCCAGCAGCGTAGATCCAGCGGGGGGGCAAAATACGCAGTATTTT	CASSVDPAGGQNTQYF
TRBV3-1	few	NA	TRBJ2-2	TGTGCCAGCAGCCAAAGATCTGGGGCACCCCCCACCGGGGAGCTGTTTTTT	CASSQRSGAPPTGELFF
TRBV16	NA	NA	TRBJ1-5	TGTGCCAGCAGCCGCAGGGAAGGGAGCGATCAGCCCCAGCATTTT	CASSRREGSDQPQHF
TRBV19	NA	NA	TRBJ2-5	TGTGCCAGTAGGATCGGGGCTGCCGCTTGGGAGACCCAGTACTTC	CASRIGAAAWETQYF
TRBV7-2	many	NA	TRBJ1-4	TGTGCCAGCAGCATCACAGGTCTTAATGAAAAACTGTTTTTT	CASSITGLNEKLFF
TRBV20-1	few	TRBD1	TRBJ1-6	TGCAGTGCTAAGACGACAGGGAACGGTTCACCCCTCCACTTT	CSAKTTGNGSPLHF
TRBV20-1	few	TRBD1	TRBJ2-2	TGCAGTGCTAAGCCGGGACAGCACACCGGGGAGCTGTTTTTT	CSAKPGQHTGELFF